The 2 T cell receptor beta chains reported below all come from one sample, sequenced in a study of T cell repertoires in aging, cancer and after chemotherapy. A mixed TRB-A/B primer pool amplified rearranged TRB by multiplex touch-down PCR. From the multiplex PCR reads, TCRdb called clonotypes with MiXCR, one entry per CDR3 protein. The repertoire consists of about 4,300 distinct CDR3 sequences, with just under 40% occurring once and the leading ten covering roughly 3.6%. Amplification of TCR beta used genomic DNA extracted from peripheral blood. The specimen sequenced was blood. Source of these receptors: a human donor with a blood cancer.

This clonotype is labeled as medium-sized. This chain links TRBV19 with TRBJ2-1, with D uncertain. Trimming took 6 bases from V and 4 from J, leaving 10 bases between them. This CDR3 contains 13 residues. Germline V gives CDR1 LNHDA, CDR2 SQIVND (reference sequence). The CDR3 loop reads CASSGGYYNEQFF. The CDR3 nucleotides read TGTGCCAGTAGCGGTGGGTATTACAATGAGCAGTTCTTC.

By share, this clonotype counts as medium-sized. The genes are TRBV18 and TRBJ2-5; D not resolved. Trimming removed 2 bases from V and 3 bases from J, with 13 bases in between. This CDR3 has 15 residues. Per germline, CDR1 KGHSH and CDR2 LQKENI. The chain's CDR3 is CASSPRSHGKETQYF. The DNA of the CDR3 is TGTGCCAGCTCACCAAGGTCTCACGGCAAAGAGACCCAGTACTTC.